The clone carrying this T cell receptor (beta chain) has just a few counts. The antigen remains unidentified. Germline CDR1 reads MNHEY; CDR2 reads SVGAGI. V was shortened by 6 bases and J by 1 base, with 6 bases between the two germline ends. This CDR3 is 12 amino acids long. These data belong to a study of cytomegalovirus exposure and HLA in healthy donors. Points from the study as a whole: Despite most TCR sequences being rare, some public TCRs occurred in many donors. That first-cohort TCR clusters tended to co-occur in the approximately 120 validation repertoires was found in a later analysis.

Repertoires were generated with immunoSEQ multiplex PCR, while TCRdb's copy carries only in-frame clones and drops some. Among some 160,000 clones listed, roughly 91% were seen once. Material for sequencing was PBMCs. The chain links TRBV6-5 to TRBJ1-1; D is uncertain. The sequence was collected from a man between 18 and 35 years old in good health and CMV-seronegative. The CDR3 DNA reads as TGTGCCAGCAGACACCGGAACACTGAAGCTTTCTTT. Its translation: CASRHRNTEAFF.